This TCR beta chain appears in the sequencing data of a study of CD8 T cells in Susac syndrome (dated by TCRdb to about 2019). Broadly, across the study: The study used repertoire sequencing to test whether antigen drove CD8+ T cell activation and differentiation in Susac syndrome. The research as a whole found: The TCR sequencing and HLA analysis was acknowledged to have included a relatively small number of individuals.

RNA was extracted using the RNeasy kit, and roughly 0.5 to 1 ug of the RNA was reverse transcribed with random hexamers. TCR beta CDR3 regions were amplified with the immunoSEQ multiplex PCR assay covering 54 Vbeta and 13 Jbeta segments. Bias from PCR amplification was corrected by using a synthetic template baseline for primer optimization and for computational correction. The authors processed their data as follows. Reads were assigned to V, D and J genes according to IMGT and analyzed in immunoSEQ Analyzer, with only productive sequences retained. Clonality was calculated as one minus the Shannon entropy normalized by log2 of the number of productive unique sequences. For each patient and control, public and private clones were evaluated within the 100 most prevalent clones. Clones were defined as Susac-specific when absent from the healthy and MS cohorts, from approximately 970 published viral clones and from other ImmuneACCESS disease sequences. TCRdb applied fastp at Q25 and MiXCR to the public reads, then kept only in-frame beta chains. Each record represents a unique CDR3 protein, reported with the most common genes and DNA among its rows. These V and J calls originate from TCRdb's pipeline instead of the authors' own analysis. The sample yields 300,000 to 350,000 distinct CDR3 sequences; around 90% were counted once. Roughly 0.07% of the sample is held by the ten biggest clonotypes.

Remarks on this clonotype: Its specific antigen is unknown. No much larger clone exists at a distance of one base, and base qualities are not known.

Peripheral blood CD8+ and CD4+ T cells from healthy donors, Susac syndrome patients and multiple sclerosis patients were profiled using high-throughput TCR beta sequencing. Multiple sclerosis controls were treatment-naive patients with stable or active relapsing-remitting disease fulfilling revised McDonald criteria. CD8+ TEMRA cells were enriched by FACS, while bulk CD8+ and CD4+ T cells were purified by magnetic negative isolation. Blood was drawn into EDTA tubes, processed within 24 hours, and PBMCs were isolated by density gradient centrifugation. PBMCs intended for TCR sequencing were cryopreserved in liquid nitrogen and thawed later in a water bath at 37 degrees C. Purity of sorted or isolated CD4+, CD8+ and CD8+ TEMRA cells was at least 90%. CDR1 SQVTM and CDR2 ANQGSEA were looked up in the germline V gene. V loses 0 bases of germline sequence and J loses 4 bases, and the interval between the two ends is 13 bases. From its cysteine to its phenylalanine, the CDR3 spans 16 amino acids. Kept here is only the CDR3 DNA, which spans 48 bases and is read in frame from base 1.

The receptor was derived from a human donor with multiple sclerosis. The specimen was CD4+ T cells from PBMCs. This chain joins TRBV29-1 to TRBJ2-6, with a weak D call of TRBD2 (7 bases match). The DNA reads TGCAGCGTTGAAGATCGGGGGGCCCTCGGGGCCAACGTCCTGACTTTC. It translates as CSVEDRGALGANVLTF.